This TCR beta chain was observed in a study of shared clonotypes between healthy human individuals. The run depth of the assay was deep. Genomic DNA of each subset was evenly split across several immunoSEQ plates. Assay used: immunoSEQ multiplex PCR; TCRdb lists only in-frame clones, some missing. The data hold some 500,000 clones, with approximately 77% observed a single time. CDR1 is SGHRS, CDR2 YFSETQ, per germline. This CDR3 has 16 amino acids. V lost 3 bases and J lost 5; bases outside the gene matches: 10. Sequencing input: PBMCs. The sequence was collected from a woman between 40 and 50 years old in good health. Some clones in this sample may be carry-over from other donors' samples. This chain uses TRBV5-1 with TRBJ2-5; 10 nucleotides line up with TRBD1. The CDR3 DNA follows: TGCGCCAGCAGCTCGGGGGGACAGGGGTTTTCGGAGACCCAGTACTTC. It encodes CASSSGGQGFSETQYF.